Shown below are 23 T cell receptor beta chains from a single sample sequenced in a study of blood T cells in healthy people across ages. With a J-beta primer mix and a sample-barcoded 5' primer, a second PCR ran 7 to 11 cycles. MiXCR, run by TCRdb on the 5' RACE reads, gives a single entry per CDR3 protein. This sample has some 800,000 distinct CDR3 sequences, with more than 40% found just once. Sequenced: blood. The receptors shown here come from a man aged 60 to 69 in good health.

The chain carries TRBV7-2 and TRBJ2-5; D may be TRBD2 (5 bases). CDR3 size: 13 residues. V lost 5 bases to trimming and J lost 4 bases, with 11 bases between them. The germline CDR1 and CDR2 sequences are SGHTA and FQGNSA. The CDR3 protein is CASSDSVLETQYF. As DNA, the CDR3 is TGTGCCAGCAGCGATAGCGTCCTAGAGACCCAGTACTTC.

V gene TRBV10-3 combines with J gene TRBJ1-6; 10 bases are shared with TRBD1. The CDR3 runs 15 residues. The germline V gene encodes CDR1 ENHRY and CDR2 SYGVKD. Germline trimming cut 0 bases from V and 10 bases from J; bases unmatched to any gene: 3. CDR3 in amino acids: CAISESGQGGSPLHF. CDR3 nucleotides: TGTGCCATCAGTGAGTCCGGACAGGGGGGATCACCCCTCCACTTT.

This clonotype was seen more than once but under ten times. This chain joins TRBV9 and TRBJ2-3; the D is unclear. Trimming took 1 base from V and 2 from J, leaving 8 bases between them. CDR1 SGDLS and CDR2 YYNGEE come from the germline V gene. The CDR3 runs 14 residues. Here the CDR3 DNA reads TGTGCCAGCAGCGTAAAACTGGACACAGATACGCAGTATTTT. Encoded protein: CASSVKLDTDTQYF.

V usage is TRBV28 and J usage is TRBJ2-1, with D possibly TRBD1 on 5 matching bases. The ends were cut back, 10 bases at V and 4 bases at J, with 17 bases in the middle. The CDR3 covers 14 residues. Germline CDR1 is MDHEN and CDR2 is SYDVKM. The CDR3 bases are TGTGCCACTCTGGGGCCGAAGGGTTACAATGAGCAGTTCTTC. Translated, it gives CATLGPKGYNEQFF. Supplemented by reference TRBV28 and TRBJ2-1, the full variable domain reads DVKVTQSSRYLVKRTGEKVFLECVQDMDHENMFWYRQDPGLGLRLIYFSYDVKMKEKGDIPEGYSVSREKKERFSLILESASTNQTSMYLCATLGPKGYNEQFFGPGTRLTVL.

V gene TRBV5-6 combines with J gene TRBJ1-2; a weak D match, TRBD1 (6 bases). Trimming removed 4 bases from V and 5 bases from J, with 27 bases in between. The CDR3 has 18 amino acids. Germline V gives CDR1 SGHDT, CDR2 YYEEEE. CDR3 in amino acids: CASSPAGSGRRGGYGYTF. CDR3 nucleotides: TGTGCCAGCAGCCCGGCTGGTAGTGGGCGCAGGGGAGGATATGGCTACACCTTC.

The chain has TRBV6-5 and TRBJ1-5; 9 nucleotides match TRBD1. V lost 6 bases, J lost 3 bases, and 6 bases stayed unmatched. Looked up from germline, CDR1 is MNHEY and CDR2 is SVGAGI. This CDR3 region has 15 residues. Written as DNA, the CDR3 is TGTGCCAGCAGACCGGACAGGGGAACCAATCAGCCCCAGCATTTT. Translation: CASRPDRGTNQPQHF.

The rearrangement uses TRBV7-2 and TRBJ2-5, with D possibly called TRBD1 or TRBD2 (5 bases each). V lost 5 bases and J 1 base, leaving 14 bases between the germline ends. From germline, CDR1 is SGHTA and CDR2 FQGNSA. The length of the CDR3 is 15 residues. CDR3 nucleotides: TGTGCCAGCAGCCCCTCCGGGACGGTCCAAGAGACCCAGTACTTC. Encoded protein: CASSPSGTVQETQYF.

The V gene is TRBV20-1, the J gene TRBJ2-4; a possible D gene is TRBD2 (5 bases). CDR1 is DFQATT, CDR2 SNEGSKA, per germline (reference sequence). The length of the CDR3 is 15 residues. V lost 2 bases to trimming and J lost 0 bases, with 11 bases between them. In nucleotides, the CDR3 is TGCAGTGCTAGACCTAGCAACTTAGCCAAAAACATTCAGTACTTC. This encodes CSARPSNLAKNIQYF.

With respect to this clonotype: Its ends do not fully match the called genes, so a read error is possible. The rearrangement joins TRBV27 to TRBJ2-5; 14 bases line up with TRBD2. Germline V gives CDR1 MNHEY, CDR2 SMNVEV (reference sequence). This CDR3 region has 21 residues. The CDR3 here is CASSPNVIPGPGLAGEETQHF. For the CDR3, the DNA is TGTGCCAGCAGCCCAAACGTTATTCCCGGACCGGGACTAGCGGGGGAAGAGACCCAGCACTTC.

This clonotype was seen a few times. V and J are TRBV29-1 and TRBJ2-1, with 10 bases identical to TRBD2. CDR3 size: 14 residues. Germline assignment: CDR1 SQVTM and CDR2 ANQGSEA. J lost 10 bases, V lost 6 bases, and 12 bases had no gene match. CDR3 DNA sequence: TGCAGCGTGAGACAGAGCGGGGGGGCCGGGGAGCAGTTCTTC. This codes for CSVRQSGGAGEQFF.

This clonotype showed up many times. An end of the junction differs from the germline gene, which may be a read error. The CDR3 protein is CASSLGQGDNEQFF. The CDR3 region has the DNA TGTGCCAGCAGCTTGGGACAGGGGGACAATGAGCAGTTCTTC. The genes are TRBV5-1 and TRBJ2-1; 11 bases line up with TRBD1. Per germline, CDR1 SGHRS and CDR2 YFSETQ. The CDR3 spans 14 residues.

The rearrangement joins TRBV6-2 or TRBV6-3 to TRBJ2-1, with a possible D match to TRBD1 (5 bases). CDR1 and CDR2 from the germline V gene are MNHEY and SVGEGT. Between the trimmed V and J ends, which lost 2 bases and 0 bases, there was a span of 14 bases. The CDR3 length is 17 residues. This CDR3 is CASSYIRVQSSYNEQFF. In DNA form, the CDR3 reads TGTGCCAGCAGTTACATCAGGGTGCAGAGCTCCTACAATGAGCAGTTCTTC.

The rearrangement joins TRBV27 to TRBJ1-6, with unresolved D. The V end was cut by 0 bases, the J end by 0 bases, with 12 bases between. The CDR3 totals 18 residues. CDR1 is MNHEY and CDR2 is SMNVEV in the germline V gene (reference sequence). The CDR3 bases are TGTGCCAGCAGTTTATCGTACCAGCCGAGCTCCTATAATTCACCCCTCCACTTT. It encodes CASSLSYQPSSYNSPLHF.

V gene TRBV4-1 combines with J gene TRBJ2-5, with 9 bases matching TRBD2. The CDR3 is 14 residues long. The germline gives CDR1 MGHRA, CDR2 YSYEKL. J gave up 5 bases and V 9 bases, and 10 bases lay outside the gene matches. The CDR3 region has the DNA TGCGCCAGGATAAGCGGGGGGATTCGGGAGACCCAGTACTTC. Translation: CARISGGIRETQYF.

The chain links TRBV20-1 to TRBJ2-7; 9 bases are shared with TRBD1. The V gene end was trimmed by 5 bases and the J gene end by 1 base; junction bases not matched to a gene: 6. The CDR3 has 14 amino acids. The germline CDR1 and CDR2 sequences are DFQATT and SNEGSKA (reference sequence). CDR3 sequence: CSALRTGVSYEQYF. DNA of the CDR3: TGCAGTGCTCTAAGGACAGGGGTATCCTACGAGCAGTACTTC.

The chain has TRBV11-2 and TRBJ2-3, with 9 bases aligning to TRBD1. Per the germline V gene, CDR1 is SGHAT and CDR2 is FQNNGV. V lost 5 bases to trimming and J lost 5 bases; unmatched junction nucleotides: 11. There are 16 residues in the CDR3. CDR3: CASSPRTGAVGDTQYF. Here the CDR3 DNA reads TGTGCCAGCAGCCCCCGGACAGGGGCAGTGGGAGATACGCAGTATTTT.

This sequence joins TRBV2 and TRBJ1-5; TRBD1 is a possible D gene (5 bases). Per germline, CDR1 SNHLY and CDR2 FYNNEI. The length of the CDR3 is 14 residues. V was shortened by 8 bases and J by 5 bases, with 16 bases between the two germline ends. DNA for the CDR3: TGTGCCAGCTCCGCCAAGACAGTTTATCAGCCCCAGCATTTT. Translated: CASSAKTVYQPQHF.

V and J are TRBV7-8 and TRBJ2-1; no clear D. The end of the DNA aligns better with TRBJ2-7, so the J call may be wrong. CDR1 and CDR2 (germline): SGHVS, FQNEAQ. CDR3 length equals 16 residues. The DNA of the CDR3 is TGTGCCAGCAGCTCAACACTAACACTCTCCTACAATGAGCAGTACTTC. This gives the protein CASSSTLTLSYNEQYF.

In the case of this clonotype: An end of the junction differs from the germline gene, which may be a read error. CDR3 protein: CASSYSRGRRSYKQYF. DNA for the CDR3: TGTGCCAGCAGTTACTCTCGGGGGCGACGGTCCTACAAGCAGTACTTC. J is TRBJ2-7 and V is TRBV6-2 or TRBV6-3; D possibly uses TRBD1 or TRBD2 (6 bases each). Per the germline V gene, CDR1 is MNHEY and CDR2 is SVGEGT. The CDR3 loop spans 16 amino acids.

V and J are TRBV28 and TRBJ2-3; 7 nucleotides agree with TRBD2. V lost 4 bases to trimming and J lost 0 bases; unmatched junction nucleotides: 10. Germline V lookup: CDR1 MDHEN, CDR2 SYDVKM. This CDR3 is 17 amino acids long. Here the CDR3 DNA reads TGTGCCAGCAGTTCCCATGTGGGCGGGGGAAGCACAGATACGCAGTATTTT. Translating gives CASSSHVGGGSTDTQYF.

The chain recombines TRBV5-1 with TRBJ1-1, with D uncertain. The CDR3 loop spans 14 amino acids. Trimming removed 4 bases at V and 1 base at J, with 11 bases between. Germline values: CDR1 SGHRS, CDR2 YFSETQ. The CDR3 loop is CASSRQATNTEAFF. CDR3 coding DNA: TGCGCCAGCAGCCGTCAGGCCACGAACACTGAAGCTTTCTTT.

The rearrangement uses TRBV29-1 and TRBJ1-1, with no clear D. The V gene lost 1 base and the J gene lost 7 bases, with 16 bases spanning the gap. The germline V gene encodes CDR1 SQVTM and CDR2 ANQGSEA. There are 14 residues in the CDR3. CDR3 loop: CSVEAGTRAVEAFF. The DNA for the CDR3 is TGCAGCGTTGAAGCAGGCACCCGAGCTGTTGAAGCTTTCTTT.

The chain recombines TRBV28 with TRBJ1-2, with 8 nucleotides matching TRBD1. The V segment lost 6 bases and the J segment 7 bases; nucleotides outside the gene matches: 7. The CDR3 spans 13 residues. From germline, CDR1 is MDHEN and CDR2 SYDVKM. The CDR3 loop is CASSQSGTGGYTF. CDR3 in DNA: TGTGCCAGCAGCCAGTCCGGGACAGGTGGCTACACCTTC.